One and the same sample provided the 15 T cell receptor beta chains below, sequenced in a study of T-cell memory formation after mild COVID-19. TCRdb redid the calling of the 5' RACE reads with MiXCR, one entry per CDR3 protein. The sample has about 410,000 distinct CDR3 sequences, more than 20% seen once. Sequenced: PBMCs or a T cell subset sorted from them (not recorded which). Receptor source: an adult woman who had mild COVID-19 (a few samples of this study predate the infection). Cell type and time point are not known.

The chain carries TRBV12-3 or TRBV12-4 and TRBJ2-7; D not resolved. V gave up 6 bases and J gave up 3 bases, with 12 bases separating them. This CDR3 spans 13 amino acids. The DNA of the CDR3 is TGTGCCAGCAGCCTTCCCAACGGCTACGAGCAGTACTTC. This translates into CASSLPNGYEQYF.

The V call is TRBV5-6, the J call TRBJ2-6; D is possibly TRBD1 (7 bases). Germline V gene sequence: CDR1 SGHDT, CDR2 YYEEEE. The CDR3 runs to 18 residues. Trimming shortened V by 4 bases and J by 0 bases, and 17 bases separated the two germline ends. The CDR3 nucleotides are TGTGCCAGCAGCGGAGGGACAGTACTTGTCTCTGGGGCCAACGTCCTGACTTTC. The encoded protein is CASSGGTVLVSGANVLTF.

This clonotype was found a few times. The chain employs TRBV5-1 and TRBJ1-5; a weak D match, TRBD1 (5 bases). This CDR3 region has 14 residues. Trimming pared 7 bases from V and 5 bases from J, leaving 16 bases between. Germline CDR1 is SGHRS and CDR2 is YFSETQ. CDR3 bases: TGCGCCAGCGCCCGATGGCAGGGCGATCAGCCCCAGCATTTT. Amino acid sequence: CASARWQGDQPQHF.

This clonotype was recorded a few times. In nucleotides, the CDR3 is TGTGCCAGCAGCTTAACGCAGGGGGCCTACACAGATACGCAGTATTTT. Its translation is CASSLTQGAYTDTQYF. The chain combines TRBV7-3 with TRBJ2-3, with 8 bases aligning to TRBD1. Trimming took 0 bases from V and 2 from J; bases not matched to a gene: 4. This CDR3 region has 16 residues. Per germline, CDR1 SGHTA and CDR2 FQGTGA.

V is TRBV11-3 and J is TRBJ2-1; 7 positions agree with TRBD1. V lost 5 bases, J lost 6 bases, and 19 bases stayed unmatched. This CDR3 region has 18 residues. Germline V gene data show CDR1 as SGHNT and CDR2 as YENEEA. CDR3 region: CASSARTGFHLGFNEQFF. As DNA, the CDR3 is TGTGCCAGCAGCGCCCGGACAGGATTCCATCTTGGATTCAATGAGCAGTTCTTC. The variable domain in full, completed from reference TRBV11-3 and TRBJ2-1, reads EAGVVQSPRYKIIEKKQPVAFWCNPISGHNTLYWYLQNLGQGPELLIRYENEEAVDDSQLPKDRFSAERLKGVDSTLKIQPAELGDSAVYLCASSARTGFHLGFNEQFFGPGTRLTVL.

This clonotype was counted only a few times. This chain connects TRBV7-9 to TRBJ2-1, with 7 bases that match TRBD1. This CDR3 spans 13 amino acids. The V and J ends lost 4 bases and 6 bases, in that order; junction bases with no gene match: 3. From germline, CDR1 is SEHNR and CDR2 FQNEAQ (reference sequence). The CDR3, as DNA: TGTGCCAGCAGCTCCAGGGGGACCAATGAGCAGTTCTTC. Its translation: CASSSRGTNEQFF.

This sequence joins TRBV11-2 and TRBJ2-3, with 14 bases aligning to TRBD2. This CDR3 spans 18 amino acids. Germline CDR1 reads SGHAT; CDR2 reads FQNNGV. The trim removed 5 bases at V and 0 bases at J, leaving 7 bases unmatched. CDR3 amino acids: CASSTGGLAGVSTDTQYF. The CDR3 DNA follows: TGTGCCAGCAGCACGGGGGGACTAGCGGGAGTTAGCACAGATACGCAGTATTTT.

This clonotype was detected a few times. The chain carries TRBV12-3 or TRBV12-4 and TRBJ2-5; 9 bases align to TRBD1. The junction had 3 bases not matched to a gene; V was cut back by 6 bases and J by 4 bases. This CDR3 contains 13 residues. CDR3 sequence reads: CASRGQGVETQYF. Here the CDR3 DNA reads TGTGCCAGCAGGGGACAGGGAGTAGAGACCCAGTACTTC.

This clonotype came up many times. The chain links TRBV7-3 to TRBJ2-1; tentative D call: TRBD2 (6 bases). V lost 5 bases and J 4 bases, leaving 9 bases between the germline ends. The CDR3 is 13 amino acids. Germline V gives CDR1 SGHTA, CDR2 FQGTGA. CDR3 region: CASSDGTYNEQFF. The CDR3 DNA follows: TGTGCCAGCAGCGACGGGACTTACAATGAGCAGTTCTTC.

The rearrangement joins TRBV12-3 or TRBV12-4 to TRBJ1-1; D is ambiguous. The CDR3 sequence is 14 residues long. V dropped 6 bases and J dropped 4 bases, with 15 bases sitting between them. The chain's CDR3 is CASSPGTWGTEAFF. CDR3 bases: TGTGCCAGCAGCCCAGGAACATGGGGCACTGAAGCTTTCTTT.

This chain joins TRBV5-1 and TRBJ2-5; no firm D call. Germline V gene data show CDR1 as SGHRS and CDR2 as YFSETQ. The V gene lost 5 bases and the J gene lost 4 bases, with 9 bases spanning the gap. The CDR3 contains 12 residues. The chain's CDR3 is CASRRWGETQYF. The CDR3 region has the DNA TGCGCCAGCAGAAGGTGGGGAGAGACCCAGTACTTC.

The J gene is TRBJ2-7, the V gene TRBV15; D possibly corresponds to TRBD2 (5 bases). V shed 0 bases and J shed 6 bases, with 15 bases lying between them. The CDR3 runs 15 residues. Per the germline V gene, CDR1 is LNHNV and CDR2 is YYDKDF (reference sequence). The CDR3 region is CATSRDLTSGGEQYF. In DNA form, the CDR3 reads TGTGCCACCAGCAGAGATCTGACCTCAGGAGGCGAGCAGTACTTC.

The genes are TRBV25-1 and TRBJ1-6; D remains ambiguous. V shed 3 bases and J shed 3 bases, with 12 bases lying between them. This CDR3 contains 16 residues. Germline lookup yields CDR1 MGHDK and CDR2 SYGVNS. The CDR3 loop is CASSELPSGYNSPLHF. The CDR3 DNA sequence: TGTGCCAGCAGTGAGTTGCCAAGCGGCTATAATTCACCCCTCCACTTT. Combining the CDR3 with reference TRBV25-1 and TRBJ1-6 gives the whole variable domain EADIYQTPRYLVIGTGKKITLECSQTMGHDKMYWYQQDPGMELHLIHYSYGVNSTEKGDLSSESTVSRIRTEHFPLTLESARPSHTSQYLCASSELPSGYNSPLHFGNGTRLTVT.

This clonotype has at least ten counts. The chain recombines TRBV27 with TRBJ2-1; TRBD1 agrees at 8 bases. This CDR3 region has 15 residues. Trimming took 2 bases from V and 3 from J; bases not matched to a gene: 3. The germline CDR1 and CDR2 sequences are MNHEY and SMNVEV (reference sequence). CDR3 nucleotide sequence: TGTGCCAGCAGTTTACAGGGGGCGGTCTACAATGAGCAGTTCTTC. Translation gives CASSLQGAVYNEQFF.

The V gene is TRBV30, the J gene TRBJ1-5; D perhaps matches TRBD1 (5 bases). The CDR3 runs to 13 residues. Germline values: CDR1 GTSNPN, CDR2 SVGIG (reference sequence). V was clipped by 1 base and J by 2 bases, with 6 bases between them. In DNA, the CDR3 is TGTGCCTGGAGTGAAGGGGGCAATCAGCCCCAGCATTTT. Protein product: CAWSEGGNQPQHF. The full variable domain, its missing parts supplied by reference TRBV30 and TRBJ1-5, is SQTIHQWPATLVQPVGSPLSLECTVEGTSNPNLYWYRQAAGRGLQLLFYSVGIGQISSEVPQNLSASRPQDRQFILSSKKLLLSDSGFYLCAWSEGGNQPQHFGDGTRLSIL.